The TCR beta chain under discussion was sequenced for a study of CD8+CD57+ T cells in acquired aplastic anemia. At the level of the study: On average, sorted CD4+ and CD8+ cells gave 3 to 4 ug of DNA. Study results and caveats: There were twenty-nine CD8+ CDR3 sequences that occurred in both patients and controls.

Concerning this clonotype: Its specificity is unknown.

V lost 0 bases and J lost 3, with 10 bases in between. The CDR3 covers 14 residues. In germline, CDR1 is SGHRS, CDR2 YFSETQ. According to the study, genomic DNA was the template for TCR beta VDJ and CDR3 profiling. From the reads, TCRdb called clonotypes with MiXCR, one entry per CDR3 protein. The sample carries roughly 190,000 distinct CDR3 sequences, 50% to 55% recorded once. The source of this sequence is a human donor in good health, serving as a control. The V call is TRBV5-1, the J call TRBJ2-7; D assignment may be TRBD1 or TRBD2 (5 bases each). What was sequenced was sorted CD4+, CD8+, or CD8+CD57+ T cells (not recorded which) from PBMCs. The CDR3, as DNA: TGCGCCAGCAGCTTGGGGGACGGAGGCTACGAGCAGTACTTC. Protein sequence: CASSLGDGGYEQYF.